This T cell receptor (beta chain) was documented in a study of blood T cell repertoires in COVID-19. The length of the CDR3 is 11 residues. Germline assignment: CDR1 DFQATT and CDR2 SNEGSKA (reference sequence). Deletions cut 3 bases from V and 13 bases from J, with 15 bases between. TCRdb keeps only in-frame clones here, not all; method: immunoSEQ multiplex PCR. The repertoire consists of 280,000 or so clones, with roughly 85% occurring once and the leading ten covering roughly 2.6%. The specimen sequenced was PBMCs or T cells enriched from blood (not recorded which). This clonotype was obtained from a woman aged 50 to 65 who had recovered from COVID-19. This chain uses TRBV20-1 with TRBJ1-1; D uncertain. The CDR3 loop reads CSASLSLDNFF. The CDR3 nucleotides are TGCAGTGCTAGCCTGAGCCTAGATAATTTCTTT.